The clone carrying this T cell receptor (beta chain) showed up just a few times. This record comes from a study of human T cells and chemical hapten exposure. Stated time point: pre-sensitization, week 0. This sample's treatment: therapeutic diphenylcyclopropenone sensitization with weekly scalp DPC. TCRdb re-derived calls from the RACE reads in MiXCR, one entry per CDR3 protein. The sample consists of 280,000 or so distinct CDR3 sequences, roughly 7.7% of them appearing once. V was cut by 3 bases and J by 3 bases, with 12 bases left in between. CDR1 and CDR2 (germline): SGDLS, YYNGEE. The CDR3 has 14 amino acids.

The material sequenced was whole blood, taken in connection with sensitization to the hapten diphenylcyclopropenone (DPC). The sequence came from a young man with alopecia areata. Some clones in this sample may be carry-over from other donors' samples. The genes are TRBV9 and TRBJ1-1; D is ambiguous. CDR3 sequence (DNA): TGTGCCAGCAGCGGCTCCACGTGGGACACTGAAGCTTTCTTT. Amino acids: CASSGSTWDTEAFF.